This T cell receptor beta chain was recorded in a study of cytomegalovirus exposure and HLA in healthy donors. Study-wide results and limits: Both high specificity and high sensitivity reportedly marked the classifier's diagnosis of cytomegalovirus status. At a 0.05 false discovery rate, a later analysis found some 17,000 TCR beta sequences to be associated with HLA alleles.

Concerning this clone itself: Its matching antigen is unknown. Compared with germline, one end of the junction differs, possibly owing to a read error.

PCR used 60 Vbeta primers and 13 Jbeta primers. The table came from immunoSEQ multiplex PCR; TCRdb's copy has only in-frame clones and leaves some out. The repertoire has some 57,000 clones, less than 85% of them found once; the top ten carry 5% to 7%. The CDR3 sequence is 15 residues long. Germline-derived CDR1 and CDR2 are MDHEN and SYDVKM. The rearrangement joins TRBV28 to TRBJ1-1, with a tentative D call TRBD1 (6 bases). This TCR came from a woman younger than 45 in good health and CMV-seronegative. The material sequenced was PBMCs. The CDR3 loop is CASSLERTVNTEAFF. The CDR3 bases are TGTGCCAGTAGTTTAGAAAGGACAGTTAACACTGAAGCTTTCTTT.